A single sample is the source of the 14 T cell receptor beta chains below, sequenced in a study of blood T cell repertoires in COVID-19. Here immunoSEQ multiplex PCR was the method, and the copy in TCRdb shows in-frame clones only, minus some. The data hold a few hundred thousand clones, with 80% to 90% observed a single time. Sequences were obtained from peripheral blood. The receptors come from an elderly man with acute or convalescent COVID-19.

V and J are TRBV13 and TRBJ2-1; 9 bases agree with TRBD2. J lost 6 bases, V lost 4 bases, and 10 bases had no gene match. CDR1 is PRHDT and CDR2 is FYEKMQ in the germline V gene (reference sequence). The length of the CDR3 is 16 residues. The DNA of the CDR3 is TGTGCCAGCAGCTCGACTAGCGGATACGTAGGCAATGAGCAGTTCTTC. Translation: CASSSTSGYVGNEQFF.

J is TRBJ1-1 and V is TRBV28, with D tentatively TRBD1 (5 bases). The CDR3 totals 14 residues. Trimming left V 7 bases short and J 1 base short, with 13 bases between. In germline, CDR1 is MDHEN, CDR2 SYDVKM. CDR3 loop: CASMTRGRNTEAFF. The CDR3 bases are TGTGCCAGCATGACAAGGGGAAGGAACACTGAAGCTTTCTTT.

The V gene is TRBV19, the J gene TRBJ1-2; 9 bases are shared with TRBD1. The CDR3 loop spans 13 amino acids. Germline assignment: CDR1 LNHDA and CDR2 SQIVND (reference sequence). With V trimmed by 3 bases and J by 5 bases, 1 base remained unmatched. The CDR3, as DNA: TGTGCCAGTAGTATGGGGACAGGGTATGGCTACACCTTC. The encoded protein is CASSMGTGYGYTF.

V is TRBV19 and J is TRBJ1-6, with 8 bases fitting TRBD1. V trimming: 3 bases; J trimming: 7 bases; junction bases outside the gene matches: 5. Looked up from germline, CDR1 is LNHDA and CDR2 is SQIVND (reference sequence). CDR3 length: 15 amino acids. CDR3 region: CASSMGDRGNSPLHF. For the CDR3, the DNA is TGTGCCAGTAGTATGGGAGACAGGGGCAATTCACCCCTCCACTTT.

Of note for this clone: Other DNA sequences in this specimen translate into the identical CDR3. The chain combines TRBV19 with TRBJ1-5; a possible D gene is TRBD1 (6 bases). Trimming cost V 6 bases and J 2 bases, with 11 bases left between them. The CDR3 is 14 amino acids. Germline lookup yields CDR1 LNHDA and CDR2 SQIVND (reference sequence). The CDR3 reads CASSTTGGNQPQHF. In DNA form, the CDR3 reads TGTGCCAGTAGCACGACAGGAGGCAATCAGCCCCAGCATTTT. Together with reference TRBV19 and TRBJ1-5, the CDR3 gives the full variable domain: DGGITQSPKYLFRKEGQNVTLSCEQNLNHDAMYWYRQDPGQGLRLIYYSQIVNDFQKGDIAEGYSVSREKKESFPLTVTSAQKNPTAFYLCASSTTGGNQPQHFGDGTRLSIL.

The chain has TRBV6-5 and TRBJ1-1; D may be TRBD1 (6 bases). V was cut by 7 bases and J by 2 bases, with 14 bases left in between. The CDR3 covers 14 residues. Per germline, CDR1 MNHEY and CDR2 SVGAGI. The CDR3 region is CASKTTGLNTEAFF. The DNA of the CDR3 is TGTGCCAGCAAGACGACAGGACTTAACACTGAAGCTTTCTTT.

CDR3 in DNA: TGTGCCAGCAGCTTAACGGCAGGGGTCACCGGGGAGCTGTTTTTT. Protein sequence: CASSLTAGVTGELFF. The chain combines TRBV7-9 with TRBJ2-2, with D possibly being TRBD1 (6 bases). V was shortened by 2 bases and J by 4 bases, with 11 bases between the two germline ends. The germline V gene has CDR1 SEHNR and CDR2 FQNEAQ (reference sequence). This CDR3 is 15 amino acids long.

The rearrangement uses TRBV11-3 and TRBJ1-1; 9 bases are shared with TRBD1. Germline values: CDR1 SGHNT, CDR2 YENEEA. Trimming took 3 bases from V and 7 from J; bases not matched to a gene: 3. CDR3 size: 13 residues. The CDR3 here is CASSFTGGGEAFF. The DNA of the CDR3 is TGTGCCAGCAGCTTTACAGGGGGCGGTGAAGCTTTCTTT.

This clone came up a few times. The chain is built from TRBV18 and TRBJ2-1; 9 bases map to TRBD2. This CDR3 has 15 amino acids. The J segment lost 0 bases and the V segment lost 5 bases, leaving 2 bases of the junction unmatched. Germline CDR1 reads KGHSH; CDR2 reads LQKENI. CDR3 residues: CASSNSGGSYNEQFF. The DNA for the CDR3 is TGTGCCAGCTCAAATAGCGGGGGCTCCTACAATGAGCAGTTCTTC.

The CDR3 loop is CASSLNRGLTEAFF. CDR3 nucleotides: TGTGCCAGCAGCCTAAACCGGGGATTGACTGAAGCTTTCTTT. The genes are TRBV6-2 or TRBV6-3 and TRBJ1-1; D remains unclear. In germline, CDR1 is MNHEY, CDR2 SVGEGT. V lost 6 bases and J lost 5, with 16 bases in between. This CDR3 has 14 residues.

V usage is TRBV5-4 and J usage is TRBJ1-6; 8 nucleotides agree with TRBD1. After removal of 4 bases from V and 15 bases from J, the junction contained 15 bases not matched to a gene. Germline V gene data show CDR1 as SGHNT and CDR2 as YYREEE (reference sequence). This CDR3 is 15 amino acids long. The CDR3 protein is CASSPETGAFGSLHF. The CDR3 nucleotides read TGTGCCAGCAGCCCCGAGACAGGGGCCTTTGGAAGCCTCCACTTT.

The chain joins TRBV28 to TRBJ2-1, with a weak D call TRBD1 (7 bases). V lost 0 bases and J 6 bases, leaving 9 bases between the germline ends. From germline, CDR1 is MDHEN and CDR2 SYDVKM. This CDR3 comprises 14 residues. CDR3 in amino acids: CASSLWQGGNEQFF. In DNA form, the CDR3 reads TGTGCCAGCAGTTTATGGCAGGGGGGCAATGAGCAGTTCTTC.

The V gene is TRBV18, the J gene TRBJ2-3; TRBD1 agrees at 12 bases. Per germline, CDR1 KGHSH and CDR2 LQKENI. The ends lost 5 bases at V and 3 bases at J; junction bases unmatched: 6. The CDR3 runs to 16 residues. CDR3 amino acids: CASSIPGQGATDTQYF. Here the CDR3 DNA reads TGTGCCAGCTCAATTCCGGGACAGGGGGCTACAGATACGCAGTATTTT. The variable domain in full, with the rest retrieved from reference TRBV18 and TRBJ2-3, is NAGVMQNPRHLVRRRGQEARLRCSPMKGHSHVYWYRQLPEEGLKFMVYLQKENIIDESGMPKERFSAEFPKEGPSILRIQQVVRGDSAAYFCASSIPGQGATDTQYFGPGTRLTVL.

V and J are TRBV19 and TRBJ2-1; a possible D gene is TRBD1 (6 bases). The CDR3 extends over 16 amino acids. The germline V gene encodes CDR1 LNHDA and CDR2 SQIVND (reference sequence). Between the trimmed V and J ends, which lost 6 bases and 0 bases, there was a span of 15 bases. CDR3 coding DNA: TGTGCCAGTAGCGCCGGTGGGGGCGGCTCCTACAATGAGCAGTTCTTC. Residues: CASSAGGGGSYNEQFF.